The following is a TCR beta chain sequence with its context. The CDR3 runs 19 residues. The data stem from a study of multiple sclerosis patients with progressive multifocal leukoencephalopathy. This was a survey-level run. Generated by immunoSEQ multiplex PCR, the TCRdb table keeps only in-frame clones and is missing some. The table lists 25,000 to 35,000 clones, approximately 89% of them singletons. Regarding time point: before natalizumab initiation. Sequences were obtained from PBMCs. The chain carries TRBV21-1 and TRBJ1-4. TRBV21-1 corresponds to a pseudogene. The TCR originated in a human donor with multiple sclerosis. DNA of the CDR3: TGTGCCAGCAGCAACCCGGGACGCCGAGGAACATCAACTAATGAAAAACTGTTTTTT. The encoded protein is CASSNPGRRGTSTNEKLFF.